This T cell receptor beta chain came from a study of CD8 T cells in ankylosing spondylitis. The germline V gene has CDR1 LNHDA and CDR2 SQIVND (reference sequence). The CDR3 contains 14 residues. Trimming cost V 5 bases and J 8 bases; bases outside gene matches: 4. Libraries of TCR beta came from quantitative 5'-RACE with molecular barcodes. TCRdb reanalysed the 5' RACE reads using MiXCR and keeps one entry per CDR3 protein. The data contain under 200,000 distinct CDR3 sequences, approximately 10% of them seen just once; the ten biggest clones take up over 13%. Comment on this clonotype: Its antigen is undetermined.

General study results and limits: Made up of several highly homologous variants, a TCR beta motif appeared characteristic of ankylosing spondylitis blood. Peripheral blood samples showed relatively rare disease-linked clones, and these clones were CD8+.

Material for sequencing was blood, either unsorted or a sorted T cell fraction (not recorded which). The gene calls are TRBV19 and TRBJ2-1; 12 positions agree with TRBD2. This TCR was sampled from a female donor with ankylosing spondylitis or in good health (not recorded which). The CDR3 nucleotides read TGTGCCAGTAGTGCTAGCGGGAGGGTCCATGAGCAGTTCTTC. The encoded protein is CASSASGRVHEQFF. The entire variable domain, with the rest obtained from reference TRBV19 and TRBJ2-1, is as follows: DGGITQSPKYLFRKEGQNVTLSCEQNLNHDAMYWYRQDPGQGLRLIYYSQIVNDFQKGDIAEGYSVSREKKESFPLTVTSAQKNPTAFYLCASSASGRVHEQFFGPGTRLTVL.